The 11 T cell receptor beta chains below all came from one sample that was sequenced in a study of shared clonotypes between healthy human individuals. TCRdb's table, derived via immunoSEQ multiplex PCR, lists solely in-frame clones and lacks some. In the table there are about 1,800,000 clones, 85% to 95% of which are singletons. CD8 cells regarded as naive lacked CD45RO, were positively chosen for CCR7, and omitted terminally differentiated effector memory CD45RA+ cells. The source material was naive CD8+ T cells sorted from blood. These TCRs come from a man aged 18 to 29 in good health.

This clone was seen a single time. This rearrangement joins TRBV21-1 to TRBJ2-2. TRBV21-1 is a pseudogene locus. The CDR3 has 18 residues. This chain's CDR3 is CASSKRVPGDSFTGELFF. The CDR3 DNA reads TGTGCCAGCAGCAAAAGGGTTCCAGGTGATAGCTTCACCGGGGAGCTGTTTTTT.

The chain has TRBV28 and TRBJ1-2; 9 bases are a match to TRBD1. From germline, CDR1 is MDHEN and CDR2 SYDVKM. This CDR3 is 15 amino acids long. V was clipped by 3 bases and J by 7 bases; unmatched bases: 9. The CDR3 is CASSFRGTGPGGYTF. For the CDR3, the DNA is TGTGCCAGCAGTTTTAGGGGGACAGGGCCGGGTGGCTACACCTTC.

V and J are TRBV30 and TRBJ2-3, with 8 bases aligning to TRBD2. Germline CDR1 reads GTSNPN; CDR2 reads SVGIG (reference sequence). V lost 7 bases to trimming and J lost 0 bases; unmatched junction nucleotides: 9. The CDR3 runs 15 residues. The CDR3 coding sequence is TGTGCCTCAAATTTCGGGGGGGCTAGCACAGATACGCAGTATTTT. It translates to CASNFGGASTDTQYF.

This chain connects TRBV27 to TRBJ1-1; 8 nucleotides agree with TRBD1. V was clipped by 4 bases and J by 0 bases; unmatched bases: 4. The CDR3 length is 15 residues. Germline V gene lookup returns CDR1 MNHEY and CDR2 SMNVEV (reference sequence). The CDR3 spells CASSSGQGMNTEAFF. In nucleotides, the CDR3 is TGTGCCAGCAGTTCCGGACAGGGCATGAACACTGAAGCTTTCTTT.

On this clone: The same CDR3 also results from other DNA sequences found in this sample. The CDR3, as DNA: TGCGCCAGCAGCCAAGATGGGGGGTCTTACAATGAGCAGTTCTTC. This gives the protein CASSQDGGSYNEQFF. The chain carries TRBV4-3 and TRBJ2-1, with a weak D call TRBD2 (6 bases). With 0 bases removed from V and 4 bases from J, the gap between germline ends came to 10 bases. This CDR3 region has 15 residues. From germline, CDR1 is LGHNA and CDR2 YSLEER.

V usage is TRBV6-1 and J usage is TRBJ2-7, with 7 bases aligning to TRBD2. This CDR3 has 15 amino acids. V lost 3 bases to trimming and J lost 2 bases; unmatched junction nucleotides: 7. Germline V CDR1 and CDR2: MNHNS, SASEGT. CDR3 sequence: CASSDGLAVTYEQYF. CDR3 nucleotide sequence: TGTGCCAGCAGTGATGGGCTAGCGGTCACCTACGAGCAGTACTTC.

The chain has TRBV6-6 and TRBJ2-7; the D call may be TRBD1 or TRBD2 (5 bases each). Trimming removed 6 bases at V and 3 bases at J, with 15 bases between. Germline V gene data show CDR1 as MNHNY and CDR2 as SVGAGI (reference sequence). The CDR3 is 14 amino acids. The CDR3 coding sequence is TGTGCCAGCAGACCGAGGGGAATGAGCTACGAGCAGTACTTC. It is translated as CASRPRGMSYEQYF.

V usage is TRBV11-2 and J usage is TRBJ1-1, with D tentatively TRBD1 (5 bases). From germline, CDR1 is SGHAT and CDR2 FQNNGV. V was cut by 1 base and J by 10 bases, with 7 bases left in between. The CDR3 contains 11 residues. The CDR3 DNA is TGTGCCAGCAGCTTAGGGGGGTTAGCTTTCTTT. As protein: CASSLGGLAFF.

As concerns this clone: Distinct nucleotide sequences in the sample also encode this CDR3. The chain uses TRBV6-5 and TRBJ2-1, with D perhaps matching TRBD2 (6 bases). Between the trimmed V and J ends, which lost 6 bases and 9 bases, there was a span of 9 bases. The CDR3 totals 11 residues. Germline values: CDR1 MNHEY, CDR2 SVGAGI. The CDR3, as DNA: TGTGCCAGCAGCCCGGGACTTGAGCAGTTCTTC. As protein: CASSPGLEQFF.

This chain connects TRBV7-8 to TRBJ2-1; D is possibly TRBD1 or TRBD2 (5 bases each). Trimming removed 4 bases at V and 5 bases at J, with 12 bases between. Germline V gene lookup returns CDR1 SGHVS and CDR2 FQNEAQ. The CDR3 runs 14 residues. CDR3 amino acids: CASSSTGRHNEQFF. The CDR3 bases are TGTGCCAGCAGCTCAACGGGGCGACACAATGAGCAGTTCTTC.

This clone was picked up one time. The chain has TRBV10-3 and TRBJ2-7; 9 bases are a match to TRBD2. The CDR3 has 15 amino acids. Germline CDR1 reads ENHRY; CDR2 reads SYGVKD. V lost 4 bases and J lost 3; bases outside the gene matches: 7. The CDR3: CAISAGTSSIYEQYF. The CDR3 DNA follows: TGTGCCATCAGTGCAGGGACTAGCAGCATCTACGAGCAGTACTTC.